The 8 T cell receptor beta chains below were found in one sample sequenced in a study of cytomegalovirus exposure and HLA in healthy donors. PCR involved 60 Vbeta and 13 Jbeta primers. Using immunoSEQ multiplex PCR, the repertoire was profiled, and TCRdb retains in-frame clones only, with some absent. The table records some 220,000 clones, 80% to 90% of them present only once. Sequenced material: PBMCs. These receptors were collected from a woman younger than 30 in good health and CMV-seronegative.

The V call is TRBV6-6, the J call TRBJ2-1; 7 bases fit TRBD2. CDR1 is MNHNY, CDR2 SVGAGI, per germline (reference sequence). This CDR3 region has 16 residues. V lost 0 bases to trimming and J lost 10 bases; unmatched junction nucleotides: 12. In nucleotides, the CDR3 is TGTGCCAGCAGTTACTCGAAGTCGGTTGCGGGAGTCGAGCAGTTCTTC. Translation gives CASSYSKSVAGVEQFF.

The rearrangement links TRBV30 to TRBJ2-4, with 7 positions matching TRBD2. V was clipped by 2 bases and J by 0 bases; unmatched bases: 10. CDR1 and CDR2 (germline): GTSNPN, SVGIG (reference sequence). This CDR3 region has 17 residues. The CDR3 DNA reads as TGTGCCTGGAGTCCATGGGGGGGAACTAAAGCCAAAAACATTCAGTACTTC. Translating gives CAWSPWGGTKAKNIQYF.

The V call is TRBV7-9, the J call TRBJ1-3, with TRBD1 matching 7 bases. The CDR3 runs 16 residues. With V trimmed by 3 bases and J by 0 bases, 5 bases remained unmatched. Per the germline V gene, CDR1 is SEHNR and CDR2 is FQNEAQ (reference sequence). CDR3 sequence reads: CASSLTDRTSGNTIYF. CDR3 in DNA: TGTGCCAGCAGCTTGACGGACAGGACCTCTGGAAACACCATATATTTT.

V gene TRBV7-8 combines with J gene TRBJ2-7; 8 nucleotides align to TRBD1. After removal of 2 bases from V and 4 bases from J, the junction contained 10 bases not matched to a gene. The V gene's germline CDR1 is SGHVS and CDR2 FQNEAQ. The CDR3 consists of 16 residues. The CDR3 DNA follows: TGTGCCAGCAGCTTAAGGCCGGGACAGGACCCTTACGAGCAGTACTTC. This encodes CASSLRPGQDPYEQYF.

This chain links TRBV7-8 with TRBJ2-3; TRBD2 aligns across 13 bases. V shed 4 bases, J shed 6 bases, and the junction held 13 bases outside the gene matches. CDR3 length: 18 amino acids. The V gene's germline CDR1 is SGHVS and CDR2 FQNEAQ. In nucleotides, the CDR3 is TGTGCCAGCAGCTCCTCTCCCCGGACTAGCGGGAGTCTGGATACGCAGTATTTT. It specifies CASSSSPRTSGSLDTQYF. The full variable domain, with the rest looked up from reference TRBV7-8 and TRBJ2-3, is GAGVSQSPRYKVAKRGQDVALRCDPISGHVSLFWYQQALGQGPEFLTYFQNEAQLDKSGLPSDRFFAERPEGSVSTLKIQRTQQEDSAVYLCASSSSPRTSGSLDTQYFGPGTRLTVL.

This clone came up once. The V gene is TRBV6-9, the J gene TRBJ2-7, with TRBD1 matching over 9 bases. Trimming cost V 11 bases and J 5 bases; bases outside gene matches: 10. Germline values: CDR1 MNHGY, CDR2 SVAAGI. There are 13 residues in the CDR3. The CDR3 DNA is TGTGCCCGGCGGACAGGGGAAAGGAACGAGCAGTACTTC. Protein sequence: CARRTGERNEQYF.

Concerning this clone: Sequence at one end of the junction differs from germline and may be a read error. The chain combines TRBV11-1 with TRBJ1-2, with TRBD1 identical over 7 bases. Germline CDR1 is SGHAT and CDR2 is FQDESV (reference sequence). The length of the CDR3 is 12 residues. CDR3 coding DNA: TGTGCCAGCAGCTCACAGGGGTATGTCTACACCTTC. It is translated as CASSSQGYVYTF.

The V gene is TRBV4-2, the J gene TRBJ2-5; possible D gene TRBD1, 5 bases. CDR1 is LGHNA and CDR2 is YNFKEQ in the germline V gene. V was trimmed by 0 bases and J by 5 bases, leaving 13 bases between them. CDR3 length equals 15 residues. The CDR3 loop reads CASSQDGAVEETQYF. The CDR3 DNA reads as TGTGCCAGCAGCCAAGATGGGGCGGTAGAGGAGACCCAGTACTTC.